Presented here are 30 T cell receptor beta chains from one specimen sequenced in a study of T-cell reconstitution after alpha-beta-depleted transplantation in children. Unique molecular identifiers were used to barcode this TCRbeta library. TCRdb ran MiXCR on the PCR reads and lists one entry per CDR3 protein. This sample has 200,000 to 300,000 distinct CDR3 sequences, with just under 8.5% found just once. The starting material was PBMCs, mostly from graft donor cells, obtained 180 days after TCRalphabeta/CD19-depleted stem cell transplant. The origin of the receptors is a male patient between 10 and 17 years old who had a stem cell transplant for acute lymphoblastic leukemia, so the T cells may come from the graft donor.

Ten or more counts support this clonotype. This chain connects TRBV10-3 to TRBJ2-1; 10 bases align to TRBD1. The CDR3 totals 15 residues. Germline V gene sequence: CDR1 ENHRY, CDR2 SYGVKD. Trimming at V came to 2 bases and at J to 7 bases, leaving 5 bases not matched to a gene. CDR3: CAISELGQGKNEQFF. In nucleotides, the CDR3 is TGTGCCATCAGTGAGCTGGGACAGGGGAAGAATGAGCAGTTCTTC.

The table lists this clonotype with many counts. The chain employs TRBV5-6 and TRBJ2-7; D not certain. Germline CDR1 SGHDT, CDR2 YYEEEE. The CDR3 totals 12 residues. V lost 4 bases to trimming and J lost 6 bases, with 11 bases between them. CDR3 in DNA: TGTGCCAGCAGCCAAGGGTGGGCCGAGCAGTACTTC. It translates to CASSQGWAEQYF.

The J gene is TRBJ1-2, the V gene TRBV6-7; D possibly corresponds to TRBD1 (6 bases). TRBV6-7 is recorded as an ORF, its role being uncertain. The V end was cut by 2 bases, the J end by 6 bases, with 10 bases between. The CDR3 runs 13 residues. Here the CDR3 reads CASSYGQLDGYTF. Here the CDR3 DNA reads TGTGCCAGCAGTTACGGACAGCTTGATGGCTACACCTTC.

This clonotype was counted many times. The chain employs TRBV11-3 and TRBJ2-2, with D possibly matching TRBD2 (5 bases). The germline CDR1 and CDR2 sequences are SGHNT and YENEEA. CDR3 length equals 16 residues. V lost 5 bases, J lost 0 bases, and 13 bases lay in between. The CDR3 DNA reads TGTGCCAGCAGCCAGAGTGGGAGCTCGAACACCGGGGAGCTGTTTTTT. The encoded protein is CASSQSGSSNTGELFF.

This clonotype was seen ten or more times. The chain recombines TRBV29-1 with TRBJ2-3; D gene unclear. This CDR3 region has 14 residues. V shed 4 bases and J shed 2 bases, with 13 bases lying between them. CDR1 is SQVTM and CDR2 is ANQGSEA in the germline V gene. The CDR3 region has the DNA TGCAGCGTTGTATTAGGGCGATCCACAGATACGCAGTATTTT. It yields the protein CSVVLGRSTDTQYF.

This clonotype was detected a few times. The chain is built from TRBV3-1 and TRBJ2-7; perhaps TRBD2 as D (6 bases). The CDR3 is 16 residues long. The germline V and J ends were trimmed by 0 bases and 3 bases, with 15 bases remaining between them. In germline, CDR1 is LGHDT, CDR2 YNNKEL (reference sequence). CDR3 in DNA: TGTGCCAGCAGCCAAGATTTTCAGCGGGTTGGCTACGAGCAGTACTTC. Its translation: CASSQDFQRVGYEQYF.

This clonotype was detected many times. Here the CDR3 reads CASSESLALGEQYF. The CDR3 DNA reads as TGCGCCAGCAGTGAGTCGCTCGCCTTGGGGGAGCAGTACTTC. The chain combines TRBV10-1 with TRBJ2-7; D remains ambiguous. V was clipped by 0 bases and J by 7 bases, with 13 bases between them. Germline CDR1 reads WNHNN; CDR2 reads SYGVQD (reference sequence). CDR3 length equals 14 residues.

This clonotype was found many times. The CDR3 DNA is TGTGCCAGCAGTGAATTCACTAGCGGGAGTCGGGAGACCCAGTACTTC. Translating it yields CASSEFTSGSRETQYF. The chain combines TRBV25-1 with TRBJ2-5, with 11 nucleotides matching TRBD2. J gave up 5 bases and V 1 base, and 6 bases lay outside the gene matches. CDR1 is MGHDK, CDR2 SYGVNS, per germline. CDR3 length: 16 amino acids.

Ten or more counts support this clonotype. This chain connects TRBV4-1 to TRBJ2-5; tentative D call: TRBD2 (5 bases). The germline gives CDR1 MGHRA, CDR2 YSYEKL. Trimming removed 4 bases from V and 4 bases from J, with 16 bases in between. The CDR3 totals 15 residues. For the CDR3, the DNA is TGCGCCAGCAGCCTTCCCGGAGGAGTGGGAGAGACCCAGTACTTC. Amino acid sequence: CASSLPGGVGETQYF.

Ten or more counts support this clonotype. The chain couples TRBV19 to TRBJ1-1, with 7 bases lining up with TRBD1. This CDR3 is 13 amino acids long. Trimming at V came to 10 bases and at J to 5 bases, leaving 10 bases not matched to a gene. CDR1 is LNHDA and CDR2 is SQIVND in the germline V gene (reference sequence). The CDR3: CATSTQGETEAFF. The CDR3 nucleotides read TGTGCCACCTCCACCCAGGGGGAGACTGAAGCTTTCTTT.

In this sample, this clonotype turned up many times. The gene calls are TRBV3-1 and TRBJ2-5; 13 bases fit TRBD2. Germline CDR1 is LGHDT and CDR2 is YNNKEL (reference sequence). The CDR3 consists of 17 residues. The V segment lost 4 bases and the J segment 1 base; nucleotides outside the gene matches: 6. CDR3 DNA sequence: TGTGCCAGCAGCCGGACTAGCGGGGGATCAGGCCAAGAGACCCAGTACTTC. This gives the protein CASSRTSGGSGQETQYF.

This sequence joins TRBV19 and TRBJ1-5; no clear D. This CDR3 spans 17 amino acids. V gave up 5 bases and J gave up 7 bases, with 24 bases separating them. Germline loops: CDR1 LNHDA, CDR2 SQIVND (reference sequence). The DNA for the CDR3 is TGTGCCAGTAGTCAACCGCCGGTCGGGAGGGCGGGGCAGCCCCAGCATTTT. Protein sequence: CASSQPPVGRAGQPQHF.

This clonotype was counted at least ten times. The chain carries TRBV7-6 and TRBJ1-1; tentative D call: TRBD1 (5 bases). The germline V gene has CDR1 SGHVS and CDR2 FNYEAQ. The CDR3 covers 16 residues. Trimming left V 2 bases short and J 1 base short, with 14 bases between. The DNA for the CDR3 is TGTGCCAGCAGCTTAAAGGGTAACAGGCCGAACACTGAAGCTTTCTTT. Translating it yields CASSLKGNRPNTEAFF. The full variable domain, in which reference TRBV7-6 and TRBJ1-1 provide the parts outside the CDR3, is GAGVSQSPRYKVTKRGQDVALRCDPISGHVSLYWYRQALGQGPEFLTYFNYEAQQDKSGLPNDRFSAERPEGSISTLTIQRTEQRDSAMYRCASSLKGNRPNTEAFFGQGTRLTVV.

This clonotype was counted ten times or more. The J gene is TRBJ2-7, the V gene TRBV7-2, with TRBD2 matching over 9 bases. CDR1 and CDR2 (germline): SGHTA, FQGNSA. The CDR3 length is 16 residues. With V trimmed by 2 bases and J by 0 bases, 5 bases remained unmatched. The chain's CDR3 is CASSLRGGGASYEQYF. Here the CDR3 DNA reads TGTGCCAGCAGCTTACGGGGCGGGGGGGCCTCCTACGAGCAGTACTTC.

The table lists this clonotype with many counts. This chain uses TRBV9 with TRBJ2-5; maybe TRBD2 (6 bases). This CDR3 spans 15 amino acids. V was clipped by 3 bases and J by 5 bases, with 17 bases between them. Looked up from germline, CDR1 is SGDLS and CDR2 is YYNGEE. CDR3 protein: CASSATGTYKETQYF. CDR3 bases: TGTGCCAGCAGCGCGACCGGGACTTACAAGGAGACCCAGTACTTC. Using reference TRBV9 and TRBJ2-5 for the parts outside the CDR3, the full variable domain is DSGVTQTPKHLITATGQRVTLRCSPRSGDLSVYWYQQSLDQGLQFLIQYYNGEERAKGNILERFSAQQFPDLHSELNLSSLELGDSALYFCASSATGTYKETQYFGPGTRLLVL.

This clonotype came up many times. This CDR3 reads CASSLLALSPDTQYF. The CDR3 nucleotides read TGTGCCAGCAGCTTGCTAGCGCTATCCCCAGATACGCAGTATTTT. The V gene is TRBV7-9, the J gene TRBJ2-3; D is possibly TRBD2 (6 bases). The CDR3 has 15 residues. The V end lost 3 bases, the J end lost 4 bases, and 14 bases lay between the germline ends. The germline V gene has CDR1 SEHNR and CDR2 FQNEAQ (reference sequence).

This clonotype came up many times. This chain connects TRBV6-5 to TRBJ1-2; 12 bases match TRBD1. The germline V gene encodes CDR1 MNHEY and CDR2 SVGAGI. J gave up 7 bases and V 7 bases, and 7 bases lay outside the gene matches. The CDR3 loop spans 14 amino acids. Here the CDR3 DNA reads TGTGCCAGCATCGGGGACAGGGGGCAGGGTGGCTACACCTTC. Translation gives CASIGDRGQGGYTF.

This clonotype was counted ten times or more. The chain uses TRBV4-3 and TRBJ1-4; D unresolved. This CDR3 contains 13 residues. The germline CDR1 and CDR2 sequences are LGHNA and YSLEER. Trimming left V 0 bases short and J 13 bases short, with 12 bases between. CDR3 sequence: CASSQEKSGRLFF. The CDR3 region has the DNA TGCGCCAGCAGCCAAGAGAAGTCAGGAAGACTGTTTTTT.

This clonotype was seen ten or more times. The chain links TRBV20-1 to TRBJ1-3; no definite D call. The V end was cut by 3 bases, the J end by 0 bases, with 9 bases between. The CDR3 sequence is 14 residues long. Per the germline V gene, CDR1 is DFQATT and CDR2 is SNEGSKA (reference sequence). The CDR3 reads CSASWVISGNTIYF. The CDR3, as DNA: TGCAGTGCTAGCTGGGTCATCTCTGGAAACACCATATATTTT.

There are a few counts of this clonotype. The rearrangement uses TRBV4-2 and TRBJ2-1, with a tentative D call TRBD1 (5 bases). The CDR3 totals 13 residues. Germline CDR1 is LGHNA and CDR2 is YNFKEQ. Trimming stripped 8 bases from V and 6 bases from J, with 14 bases between. This CDR3 reads CASAQGVGNEQFF. The CDR3 nucleotides read TGTGCCAGCGCCCAAGGGGTCGGCAATGAGCAGTTCTTC.

The sample holds many counts of this clonotype. This chain connects TRBV7-2 to TRBJ1-4; 7 bases map to TRBD1. The germline gives CDR1 SGHTA, CDR2 FQGNSA. Unmatched junction bases numbered 3, after V lost 2 bases and J lost 3 bases. CDR3 length equals 15 residues. CDR3 in amino acids: CASSLRQGSNEKLFF. The CDR3 region has the DNA TGTGCCAGCAGCTTACGACAGGGTTCTAATGAAAAACTGTTTTTT.

This clonotype appeared many times. CDR3: CSVDWDWNYGYTF. The DNA of the CDR3 is TGCAGCGTTGACTGGGATTGGAACTATGGCTACACCTTC. V is TRBV29-1 and J is TRBJ1-2; D remains unclear. The CDR3 is made up of 13 amino acids. The germline V gene encodes CDR1 SQVTM and CDR2 ANQGSEA. The V and J ends lost 3 bases and 2 bases respectively, with 10 bases between them.

This clonotype was seen ten or more times. The chain is built from TRBV4-1 and TRBJ1-1; D possibly corresponds to TRBD1 (5 bases). The V gene lost 3 bases and the J gene lost 2 bases, with 10 bases spanning the gap. The V gene's germline CDR1 is MGHRA and CDR2 YSYEKL. The CDR3 is 14 residues long. CDR3 in amino acids: CASSQVGGNTEAFF. CDR3 DNA: TGCGCCAGCAGCCAGGTCGGGGGAAACACTGAAGCTTTCTTT.

This clonotype was observed many times. The chain employs TRBV3-1 and TRBJ1-1, with D perhaps matching TRBD1 (6 bases). The CDR3 runs to 13 residues. V was shortened by 5 bases and J by 4 bases, with 11 bases between the two germline ends. Germline CDR1 reads LGHDT; CDR2 reads YNNKEL (reference sequence). CDR3 residues: CASSAHRATEAFF. The CDR3, as DNA: TGTGCCAGCAGCGCCCACAGGGCCACTGAAGCTTTCTTT.

In this sample, this clonotype turned up many times. This chain uses TRBV7-9 with TRBJ1-1; D is unresolved. The germline gives CDR1 SEHNR, CDR2 FQNEAQ (reference sequence). There are 12 residues in the CDR3. V shed 5 bases and J shed 1 base, with 5 bases lying between them. CDR3 protein: CASSAKNTEAFF. In nucleotides, the CDR3 is TGTGCCAGCAGCGCTAAGAACACTGAAGCTTTCTTT.

This clonotype showed up many times. This chain uses TRBV28 with TRBJ1-5; no firm D call. Germline V gene lookup returns CDR1 MDHEN and CDR2 SYDVKM. Deletions cut 2 bases from V and 7 bases from J, with 9 bases between. The CDR3 is 13 amino acids. CDR3 nucleotide sequence: TGTGCCAGCAGTTTAGCTGGGAGCCAGCCCCAGCATTTT. Translating gives CASSLAGSQPQHF.

This clonotype was observed a handful of times. The rearrangement links TRBV20-1 to TRBJ1-2; the D gene is possibly TRBD1 (5 bases). V lost 3 bases to trimming and J lost 0 bases, with 23 bases between them. The V gene's germline CDR1 is DFQATT and CDR2 SNEGSKA (reference sequence). This CDR3 is 18 amino acids long. The CDR3 sequence: CSASNFGPERGPNYGYTF. The DNA for the CDR3 is TGCAGTGCTAGTAACTTCGGACCAGAGCGGGGACCTAACTATGGCTACACCTTC.

As to this clonotype: Possible read error: a much larger clone is one base away. The CDR3 sequence is CASSVGMLAGGGELFF. The CDR3 nucleotides are TGTGCCAGCAGCGTAGGAATGCTAGCGGGGGGCGGGGAGCTGTTTTTT. The gene calls are TRBV9 and TRBJ2-2; 11 nucleotides align to TRBD2. The CDR3 is 16 residues long. Germline CDR1 reads SGDLS; CDR2 reads YYNGEE. V dropped 0 bases and J dropped 7; count of bases not matched to a gene: 5. The complete variable domain, with remaining parts taken from reference TRBV9 and TRBJ2-2, reads DSGVTQTPKHLITATGQRVTLRCSPRSGDLSVYWYQQSLDQGLQFLIQYYNGEERAKGNILERFSAQQFPDLHSELNLSSLELGDSALYFCASSVGMLAGGGELFFGEGSRLTVL.

In its sample, this clonotype was seen many times. V and J are TRBV4-2 and TRBJ1-6, with unresolved D. This CDR3 is 15 amino acids long. CDR1 is LGHNA, CDR2 YNFKEQ, per germline. Deletions cut 2 bases from V and 14 bases from J, with 19 bases between. The CDR3 DNA is TGTGCCAGCAGCCAACTGTGGACCGAGGGTCTGGCCCTCCACTTT. Amino acids: CASSQLWTEGLALHF.

This clonotype showed up many times. V gene TRBV28 combines with J gene TRBJ2-7; possibly TRBD1 for D (6 bases). In germline, CDR1 is MDHEN, CDR2 SYDVKM. The CDR3 length is 15 residues. The ends were cut back, 6 bases at V and 1 base at J, with 16 bases in the middle. The CDR3 sequence: CASRRKSQGSYEQYF. CDR3 sequence (DNA): TGTGCCAGCAGGCGTAAGTCACAGGGTTCCTACGAGCAGTACTTC. The complete variable domain, with remaining parts taken from reference TRBV28 and TRBJ2-7, reads DVKVTQSSRYLVKRTGEKVFLECVQDMDHENMFWYRQDPGLGLRLIYFSYDVKMKEKGDIPEGYSVSREKKERFSLILESASTNQTSMYLCASRRKSQGSYEQYFGPGTRLTVT.